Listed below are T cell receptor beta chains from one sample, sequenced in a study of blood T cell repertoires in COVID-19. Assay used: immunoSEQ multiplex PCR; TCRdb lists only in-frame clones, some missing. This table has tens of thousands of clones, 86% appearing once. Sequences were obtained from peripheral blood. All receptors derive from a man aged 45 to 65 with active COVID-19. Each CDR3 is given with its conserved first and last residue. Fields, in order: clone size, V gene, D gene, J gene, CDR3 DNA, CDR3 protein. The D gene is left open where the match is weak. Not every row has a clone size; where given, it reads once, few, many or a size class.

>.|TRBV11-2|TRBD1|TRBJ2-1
TGTGCCAGCAGCGCCGGGACAGAAAACAATGAGCAGTTCTTC
CASSAGTENNEQFF
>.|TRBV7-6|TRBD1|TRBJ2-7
TGTGCCAGCAGCTTAGGGGGACAGGGGATCGGCTACGAGCAGTACTTC
CASSLGGQGIGYEQYF
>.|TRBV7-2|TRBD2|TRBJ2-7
TGTGCCAGCAGCCCTACCGGGACTAGCGGATCCTACGAGCAGTACTTC
CASSPTGTSGSYEQYF
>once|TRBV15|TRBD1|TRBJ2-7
TGTGCCACCAGCGGGACAGGGGCCCCCTACGAGCAGTACTTC
CATSGTGAPYEQYF
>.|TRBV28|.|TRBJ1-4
TGTGCCAGCAATATCCGGGGGGGGACTGAAAAACTGTTTTTT
CASNIRGGTEKLFF
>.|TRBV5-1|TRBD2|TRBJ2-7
TGCGCCAGCAGCTTGGAAGGGACTAGCGGGTACGAGCAGTACTTC
CASSLEGTSGYEQYF
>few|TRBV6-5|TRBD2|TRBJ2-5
TGTGCCAGCAGTTACTACGATAGCGGGGGACAAGAGACCCAGTACTTC
CASSYYDSGGQETQYF
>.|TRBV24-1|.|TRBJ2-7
TGTGCCACCAGTGACCCCGACAGGCCCTACGAGCAGTACTTC
CATSDPDRPYEQYF
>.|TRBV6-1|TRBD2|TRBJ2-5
TGTGCCAGCAGTGAACTAGCGGGGGGGCCCCAAGAGACCCAGTACTTC
CASSELAGGPQETQYF
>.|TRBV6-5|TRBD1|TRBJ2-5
TGTGCCAGCACCCTATATTCAGGGGGCGGCGAGACCCAGTACTTC
CASTLYSGGGETQYF
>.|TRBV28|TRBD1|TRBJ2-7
TGTGCCAGCAGCAGACAGGGGGCGGGCTACGAGCAGTACTTC
CASSRQGAGYEQYF
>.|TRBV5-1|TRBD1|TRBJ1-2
TGCGCCAGCAGCCTAGACCCAGAGACAGGGGATGGCTACACCTTC
CASSLDPETGDGYTF
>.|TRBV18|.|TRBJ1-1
TGTGCCAGCTCATCGGACAGGAACACTGAAGCTTTCTTT
CASSSDRNTEAFF
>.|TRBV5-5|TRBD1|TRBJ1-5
TGTGCCAGCAGCTTGGGCCCCGGGACAGGCAGCAATCAGCCCCAGCATTTT
CASSLGPGTGSNQPQHF
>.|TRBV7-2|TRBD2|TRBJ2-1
TGTGCCAGCAGGCGCACTAGCGGGGGGGCCTCGGACGAGCAGTTCTTC
CASRRTSGGASDEQFF
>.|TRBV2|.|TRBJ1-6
TGTGCCCCTCCAGACAGGTATAATTCACCCCTCCACTTT
CAPPDRYNSPLHF
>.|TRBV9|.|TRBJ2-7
TGTGCCAGCAGCCCCCCGGCCTCAGGGGAGCAGTACTTC
CASSPPASGEQYF
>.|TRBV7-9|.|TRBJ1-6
TGTGCCAGCAGTTGGCGAGGTAGAAATTCACCCCTCCACTTT
CASSWRGRNSPLHF
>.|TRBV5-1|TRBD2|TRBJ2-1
TGCGCCAGCCTATATGACGCGGGGGGGCCGGACAATGAGCAGTTCTTC
CASLYDAGGPDNEQFF
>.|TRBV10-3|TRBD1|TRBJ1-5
TGTGCCATCAGTGAGTCGAAGACAGGGGGCAATCAGCCCCAGCATTTT
CAISESKTGGNQPQHF
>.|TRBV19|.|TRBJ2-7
TGTGCCAGTAGTGACAGTGGTTCCTACGAGCAGTACTTC
CASSDSGSYEQYF
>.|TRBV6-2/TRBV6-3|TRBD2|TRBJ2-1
TGTGCCAGCAGTTACTCGGGGTTGGCGGGAGTGTCAACCTACAATGAGCAGTTCTTC
CASSYSGLAGVSTYNEQFF
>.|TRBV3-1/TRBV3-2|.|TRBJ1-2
TGTGCCAGCAGCCAAGTGGGGGACTACTATGGCTACACCTTC
CASSQVGDYYGYTF
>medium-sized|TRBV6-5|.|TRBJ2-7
TGTGCCAGCAGTTACACGCAGACAGGTTCCTACGAGCAGTACTTC
CASSYTQTGSYEQYF
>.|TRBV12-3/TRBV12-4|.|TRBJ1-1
TGTGCCAGCCGCTCGGCGGAGAACACTGAAGCTTTCTTT
CASRSAENTEAFF
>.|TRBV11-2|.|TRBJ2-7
TGTGCCAGCAGCTTAGTCCGGACAGCCTACGAGCAGTACTTC
CASSLVRTAYEQYF
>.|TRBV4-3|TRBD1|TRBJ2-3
TGCGCCAGCAGCCAAGAGACACCGGGACAGATAAAAGATACGCAGTATTTT
CASSQETPGQIKDTQYF
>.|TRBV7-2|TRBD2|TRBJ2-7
TGTGCCAGCAGCTCTCAGGCGGGGGGCTCGGGTGAGCAGTACTTC
CASSSQAGGSGEQYF
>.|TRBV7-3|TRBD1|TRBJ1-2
TGTGCCAGCACCCCTTTTGTAGGGGGCAGCTATGGCTACACCTTC
CASTPFVGGSYGYTF
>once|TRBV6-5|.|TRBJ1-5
TGTGCCAGCAGTAAACGAGGGAGCAATCAGCCCCAGCATTTT
CASSKRGSNQPQHF
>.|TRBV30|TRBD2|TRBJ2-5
TGTGCCTGGAGTTTAGGACTAGCGGAAGAGACCCAGTACTTC
CAWSLGLAEETQYF
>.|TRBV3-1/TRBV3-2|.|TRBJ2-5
TGTGCCAGCAGCACCCGGGACTTACCCTTTCAAGAGACCCAGTACTTC
CASSTRDLPFQETQYF
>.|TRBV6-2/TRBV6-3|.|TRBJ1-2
TGTGCCAGCAGTTCGACACGTTCCATAGCTAACTATGGCTACACCTTC
CASSSTRSIANYGYTF
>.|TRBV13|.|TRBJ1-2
TGTGCCAGCAGCTCCCAGGGGTCTGGCTACACCTTC
CASSSQGSGYTF
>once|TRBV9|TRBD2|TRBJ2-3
TGTGCCAGCAGCGGATCGCTAGCGGGAGGGCTGTGGGGCACAGATACGCAGTATTTT
CASSGSLAGGLWGTDTQYF
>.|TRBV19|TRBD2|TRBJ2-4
TGTGCCAGTAGTACCTGGACTAGAAAGTACTTC
CASSTWTRKYF
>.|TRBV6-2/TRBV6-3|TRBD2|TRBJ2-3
TGTGCCAGCAGTTACTCTGTACTAGCGGGAGATACTAGCACAGATACGCAGTATTTT
CASSYSVLAGDTSTDTQYF
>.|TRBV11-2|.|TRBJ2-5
TGTGCCAGCAGCTTAGCGACTTCTGGGGTAGGGGGGACCCAGTACTTC
CASSLATSGVGGTQYF
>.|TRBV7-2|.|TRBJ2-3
TGTGCCAGCAGCTTAGCGCCAGGGGCAGATACGCAGTATTTT
CASSLAPGADTQYF
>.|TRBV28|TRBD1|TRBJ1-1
TGTGCCAGCACCCCAGGGTACAGGGGGCAAACTGAAGCTTTCTTT
CASTPGYRGQTEAFF
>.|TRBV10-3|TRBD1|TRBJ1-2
TGTGCCATCAGTGCAAAGGGCGGGGGACAGGCGGACACCTTC
CAISAKGGGQADTF
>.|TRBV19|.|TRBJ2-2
TGTGCCAGTAGTATAGATCCCCTGAGGTCCCTGACCGGGGAGCTGTTTTTT
CASSIDPLRSLTGELFF
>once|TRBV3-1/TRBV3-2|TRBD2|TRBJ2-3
TGTGCCAGCAGCCACAAAACGGGGGGACAGTATTTT
CASSHKTGGQYF
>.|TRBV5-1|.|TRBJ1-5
TGCGCCAGCAGCTTGACCCCAGGAAGCAATCAGCCCCAGCATTTT
CASSLTPGSNQPQHF
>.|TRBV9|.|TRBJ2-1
TGTGCCAGCAGCGTTTCGGGGGAACCCTACAATGAGCAGTTCTTC
CASSVSGEPYNEQFF
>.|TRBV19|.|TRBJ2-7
TGTGCCAGTAGTAACTTTCCGGGATTCTCCTACGAGCAGTACTTC
CASSNFPGFSYEQYF
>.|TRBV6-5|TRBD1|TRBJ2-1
TGTGCCCGGTCGAAGGGACAGGGCAACAATGAGCAGTTCTTC
CARSKGQGNNEQFF
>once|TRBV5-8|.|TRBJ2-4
TGTGCCAGCAGCTTGGTCAGCGAAAACATTCAGTACTTC
CASSLVSENIQYF
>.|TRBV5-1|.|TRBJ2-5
TGCGCCAGCAGCCTGGAGGAGGGCCGGGAGACCCAGTACTTC
CASSLEEGRETQYF
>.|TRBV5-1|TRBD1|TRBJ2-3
TGTGCCAGCAGCGCTGCCTTAGGGGGCGATGGAGATACGCAGTATTTT
CASSAALGGDGDTQYF
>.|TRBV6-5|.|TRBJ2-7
TGTGCCAGCTCTAGGGGTAGGGGAACTGTGGGGGAGCAGTACTTC
CASSRGRGTVGEQYF
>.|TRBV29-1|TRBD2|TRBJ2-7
TGCAGCGTGAAAACGACTAGCGACTCCTACGAGCAGTACTTC
CSVKTTSDSYEQYF